This T cell receptor beta chain was profiled in a study of technical replicates of blood from several donors. Germline V CDR1 and CDR2: SEHNR, FQNEAQ (reference sequence). V lost 5 bases, J lost 7 bases, and 15 bases lay in between. The CDR3 is 14 residues long. TCRdb keeps only in-frame clones here, not all; method: immunoSEQ multiplex PCR. This sample has 85,000 to 100,000 clones; 80% to 95% occur once, and the top ten carry approximately 0.25%. This chain connects TRBV7-9 to TRBJ2-1; a possible D gene is TRBD2 (5 bases). This receptor was taken from a human donor in good health. Sequences were obtained from T cells isolated from PBMCs. The CDR3: CASSERGLGNEQFF. In DNA, the CDR3 is TGTGCCAGCAGCGAAAGAGGGCTAGGGAATGAGCAGTTCTTC.